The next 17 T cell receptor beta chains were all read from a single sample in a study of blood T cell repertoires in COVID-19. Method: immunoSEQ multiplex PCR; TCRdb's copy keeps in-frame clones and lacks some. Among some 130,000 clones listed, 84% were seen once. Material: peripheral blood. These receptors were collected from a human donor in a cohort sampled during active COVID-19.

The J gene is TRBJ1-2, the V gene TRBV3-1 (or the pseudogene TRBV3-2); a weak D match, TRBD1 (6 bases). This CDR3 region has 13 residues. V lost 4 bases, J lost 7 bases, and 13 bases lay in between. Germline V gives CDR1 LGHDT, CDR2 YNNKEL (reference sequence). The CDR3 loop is CASSRTGKGGYTF. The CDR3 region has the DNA TGTGCCAGCAGCCGAACAGGGAAAGGTGGCTACACCTTC.

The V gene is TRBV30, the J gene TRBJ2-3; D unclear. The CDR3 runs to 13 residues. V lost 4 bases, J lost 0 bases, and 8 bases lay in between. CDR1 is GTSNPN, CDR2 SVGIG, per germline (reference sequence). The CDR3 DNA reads TGTGCCTGGACCCTAGGTAGCACAGATACGCAGTATTTT. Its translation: CAWTLGSTDTQYF. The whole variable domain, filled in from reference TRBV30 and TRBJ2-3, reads SQTIHQWPATLVQPVGSPLSLECTVEGTSNPNLYWYRQAAGRGLQLLFYSVGIGQISSEVPQNLSASRPQDRQFILSSKKLLLSDSGFYLCAWTLGSTDTQYFGPGTRLTVL.

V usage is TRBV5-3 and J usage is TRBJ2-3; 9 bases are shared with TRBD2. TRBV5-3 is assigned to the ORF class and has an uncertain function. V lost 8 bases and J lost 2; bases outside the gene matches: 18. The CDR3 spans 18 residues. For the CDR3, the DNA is TGTGCCAGCCGGCGTATAGCGGGAGAGGATCTTGTCACAGATACGCAGTATTTT. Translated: CASRRIAGEDLVTDTQYF.

The CDR3 DNA follows: TGTGCCAGCACCCCTAGCGGGAGTAAGGTTTACAATGAGCAGTTCTTC. It codes for CASTPSGSKVYNEQFF. The rearrangement joins TRBV6-2 or TRBV6-3 to TRBJ2-1, with 10 bases lining up with TRBD2. Per germline, CDR1 MNHEY and CDR2 SVGEGT. The CDR3 runs to 16 residues. V was pared by 7 bases and J by 4 bases, with 10 bases of the junction left unmatched.

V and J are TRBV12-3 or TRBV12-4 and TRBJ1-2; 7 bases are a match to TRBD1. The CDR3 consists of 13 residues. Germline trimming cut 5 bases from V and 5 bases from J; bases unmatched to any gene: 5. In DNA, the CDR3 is TGTGCCAGCAGTACAGGGGTCGCGTATGGCTACACCTTC. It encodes CASSTGVAYGYTF.

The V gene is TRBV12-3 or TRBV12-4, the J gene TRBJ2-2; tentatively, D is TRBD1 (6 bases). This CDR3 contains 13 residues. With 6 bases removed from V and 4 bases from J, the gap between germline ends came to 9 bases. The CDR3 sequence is CASSPGATGELFF. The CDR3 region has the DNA TGTGCCAGCAGCCCAGGGGCCACCGGGGAGCTGTTTTTT.

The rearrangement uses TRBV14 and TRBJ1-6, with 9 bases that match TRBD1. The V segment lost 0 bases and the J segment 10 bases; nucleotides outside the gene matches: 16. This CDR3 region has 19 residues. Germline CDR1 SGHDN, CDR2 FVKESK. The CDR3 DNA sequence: TGTGCCAGCAGCCAAGACCCCGGTAACAGGGGGCTCGGCGGGTCACCCCTCCACTTT. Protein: CASSQDPGNRGLGGSPLHF.

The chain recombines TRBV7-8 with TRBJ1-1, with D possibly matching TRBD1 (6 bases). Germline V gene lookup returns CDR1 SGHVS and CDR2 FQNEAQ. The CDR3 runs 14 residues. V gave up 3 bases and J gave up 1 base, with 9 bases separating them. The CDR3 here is CASSFQGRNTEAFF. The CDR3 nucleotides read TGTGCCAGCAGCTTCCAGGGGAGGAACACTGAAGCTTTCTTT.

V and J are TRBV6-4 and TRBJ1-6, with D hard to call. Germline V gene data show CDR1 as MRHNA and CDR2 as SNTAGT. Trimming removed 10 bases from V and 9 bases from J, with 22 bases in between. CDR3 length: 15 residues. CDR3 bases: TGTGCCACGTCCCAGACCGGGAGCGGGAGTTCACCCCTCCACTTT. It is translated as CATSQTGSGSSPLHF.

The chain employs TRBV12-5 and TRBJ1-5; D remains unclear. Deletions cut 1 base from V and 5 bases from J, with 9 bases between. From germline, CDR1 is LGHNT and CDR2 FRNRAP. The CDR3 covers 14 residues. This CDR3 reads CASGLDTTYQPQHF. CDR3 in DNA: TGTGCTAGTGGTTTGGACACCACATATCAGCCCCAGCATTTT.

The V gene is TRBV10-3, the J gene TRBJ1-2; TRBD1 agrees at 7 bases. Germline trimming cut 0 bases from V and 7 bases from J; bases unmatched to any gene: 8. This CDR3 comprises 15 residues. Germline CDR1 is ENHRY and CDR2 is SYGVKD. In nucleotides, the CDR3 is TGTGCCATCAGTGAGTCGGCACAGGGGAGTCGTGGCTACACCTTC. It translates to CAISESAQGSRGYTF.

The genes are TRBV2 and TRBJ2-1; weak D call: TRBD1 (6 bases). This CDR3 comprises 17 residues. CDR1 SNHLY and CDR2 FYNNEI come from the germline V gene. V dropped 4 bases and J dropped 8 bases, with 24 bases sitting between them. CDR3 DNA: TGTGCCAGCAGTGCCCCCGGTCAGGGGACGCCGGTCGATGAGCAGTTCTTC. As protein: CASSAPGQGTPVDEQFF.

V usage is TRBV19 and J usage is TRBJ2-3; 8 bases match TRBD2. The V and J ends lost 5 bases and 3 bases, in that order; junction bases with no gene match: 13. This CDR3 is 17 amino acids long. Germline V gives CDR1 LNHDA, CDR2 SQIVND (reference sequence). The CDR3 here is CASSPRGSGMGTDTQYF. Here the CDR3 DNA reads TGTGCCAGTAGTCCCCGGGGTAGCGGGATGGGTACAGATACGCAGTATTTT.

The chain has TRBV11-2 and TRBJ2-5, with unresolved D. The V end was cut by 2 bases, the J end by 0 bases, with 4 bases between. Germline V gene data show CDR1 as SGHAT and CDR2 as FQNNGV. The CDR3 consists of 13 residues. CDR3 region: CASSLSDQETQYF. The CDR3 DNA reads TGTGCCAGCAGCTTATCAGACCAAGAGACCCAGTACTTC.

The CDR3 sequence: CASSPDSQETQYF. CDR3 DNA sequence: TGTGCCAGCAGCCCGGACAGCCAAGAGACCCAGTACTTC. The V and J genes are TRBV11-3 and TRBJ2-5; perhaps TRBD1 as D (6 bases). CDR3 length: 13 amino acids. V was cut by 5 bases and J by 1 base, with 8 bases left in between. Looked up from germline, CDR1 is SGHNT and CDR2 is YENEEA.

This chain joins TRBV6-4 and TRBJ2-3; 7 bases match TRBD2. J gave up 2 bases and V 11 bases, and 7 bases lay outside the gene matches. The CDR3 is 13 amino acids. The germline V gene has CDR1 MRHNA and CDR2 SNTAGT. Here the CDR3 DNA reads TGTGCCGGAGGGAGGGGCTTCACAGATACGCAGTATTTT. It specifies CAGGRGFTDTQYF.

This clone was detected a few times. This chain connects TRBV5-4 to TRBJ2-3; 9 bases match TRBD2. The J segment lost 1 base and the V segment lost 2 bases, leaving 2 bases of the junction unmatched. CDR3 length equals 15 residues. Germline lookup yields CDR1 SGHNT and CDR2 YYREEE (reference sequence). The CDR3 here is CASSFRGGGTDTQYF. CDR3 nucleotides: TGTGCCAGCAGCTTCCGCGGGGGGGGCACAGATACGCAGTATTTT.